A selection of T cell receptor beta chains follows, all from one sample in a study of human T cells and chemical hapten exposure. TCRdb redid the calling of the RACE reads with MiXCR, one entry per CDR3 protein. Of some 90,000 distinct CDR3 sequences in the sample, around 10% were seen once. The sequencing used whole blood, collected in connection with sensitization to the hapten diphenylcyclopropenone (DPC). Every receptor here comes from a middle-aged woman with alopecia areata. Some clones in this sample may be carry-over from other donors' samples. CDR3s include the opening cysteine and the closing phenylalanine or tryptophan. The order of the fields is J gene, V gene, D gene, clone size, CDR3 protein, CDR3 DNA. A D gene is named only where the DNA matches it firmly. The size entry is marked missing in some rows and otherwise reads once, few, many or a size class.

J gene: TRBJ2-7; V gene: TRBV7-8; D gene: TRBD2; clone size: many; CDR3 protein: CASSYGREVYEQYF; CDR3 DNA: TGTGCCAGCAGCTACGGGAGGGAGGTTTACGAGCAGTACTTC
J gene: TRBJ2-1; V gene: TRBV5-1; D gene: NA; clone size: many; CDR3 protein: CASSPTGSVYNEQFF; CDR3 DNA: TGCGCCAGCAGCCCGACAGGAAGCGTCTACAATGAGCAGTTCTTC
J gene: TRBJ2-3; V gene: TRBV4-1; D gene: NA; clone size: many; CDR3 protein: CASSQDGWDTQYF; CDR3 DNA: TGCGCCAGCAGCCAAGATGGGTGGGATACGCAGTATTTT
J gene: TRBJ2-2; V gene: TRBV2; D gene: TRBD1; clone size: many; CDR3 protein: CAIPVAGGFGELFF; CDR3 DNA: TGTGCCATCCCAGTGGCAGGGGGCTTCGGGGAGCTGTTTTTT
J gene: TRBJ2-4; V gene: TRBV6-1; D gene: NA; clone size: few; CDR3 protein: CASRGPGAQNIQYF; CDR3 DNA: TGTGCCAGCAGGGGCCCCGGGGCTCAAAACATTCAGTACTTC
J gene: TRBJ1-1; V gene: TRBV4-2; D gene: TRBD1; clone size: few; CDR3 protein: CASSQYAGGELKTEAFF; CDR3 DNA: TGTGCCAGCAGCCAATACGCAGGGGGGGAGTTGAAGACTGAAGCTTTCTTT
J gene: TRBJ1-2; V gene: TRBV27; D gene: NA; clone size: NA; CDR3 protein: CASSLFAGDNYGYTF; CDR3 DNA: TGTGCCAGCAGTTTATTTGCAGGGGACAACTATGGCTACACCTTC
J gene: TRBJ2-3; V gene: TRBV7-2; D gene: NA; clone size: few; CDR3 protein: CASRGPGQATDTQYF; CDR3 DNA: TGTGCCAGCAGAGGTCCGGGACAAGCCACAGATACGCAGTATTTT
J gene: TRBJ1-4; V gene: TRBV10-3; D gene: NA; clone size: NA; CDR3 protein: CAISAGGTNEKLFF; CDR3 DNA: TGTGCCATCAGTGCGGGGGGGACTAATGAAAAACTGTTTTTT
J gene: TRBJ2-3; V gene: TRBV5-1; D gene: NA; clone size: many; CDR3 protein: CASSVTSPTDTQYF; CDR3 DNA: TGCGCCAGCAGCGTAACTAGTCCCACAGATACGCAGTATTTT
J gene: TRBJ2-6; V gene: TRBV10-2; D gene: TRBD1; clone size: few; CDR3 protein: CASRTTGAGANVLTF; CDR3 DNA: TGCGCCAGCAGGACCACAGGGGCTGGGGCCAACGTCCTGACTTTC
J gene: TRBJ2-1; V gene: TRBV6-2/TRBV6-3; D gene: TRBD2; clone size: few; CDR3 protein: CASGRTSGGLTEQFF; CDR3 DNA: TGTGCCAGCGGGAGGACTAGCGGGGGGTTAACTGAGCAGTTCTTC
J gene: TRBJ2-1; V gene: TRBV28; D gene: NA; clone size: NA; CDR3 protein: CASSFNGPHNEQFF; CDR3 DNA: TGTGCCAGCAGTTTTAACGGTCCCCACAATGAGCAGTTCTTC
J gene: TRBJ2-3; V gene: TRBV3-2; D gene: NA; clone size: NA; CDR3 protein: CASSPWTGTARTDTQYF; CDR3 DNA: TGTGCCAGCAGCCCCTGGACCGGGACAGCGAGGACAGATACGCAGTATTTT
J gene: TRBJ2-1; V gene: TRBV15; D gene: TRBD1; clone size: many; CDR3 protein: CATSRLTGGADNEQFF; CDR3 DNA: TGTGCCACCAGCAGACTAACAGGGGGCGCCGACAATGAGCAGTTCTTC
J gene: TRBJ1-3; V gene: TRBV7-6; D gene: NA; clone size: many; CDR3 protein: CASSLVLGSGNTIYF; CDR3 DNA: TGTGCCAGCAGCTTAGTACTGGGCTCCGGAAACACCATATATTTT
J gene: TRBJ2-3; V gene: TRBV20-1; D gene: NA; clone size: few; CDR3 protein: CSAPRGLDTQYF; CDR3 DNA: TGCAGTGCCCCCCGGGGGCTGGATACGCAGTATTTT
J gene: TRBJ2-5; V gene: TRBV12-3/TRBV12-4; D gene: NA; clone size: few; CDR3 protein: CASSFRETQYF; CDR3 DNA: TGTGCCAGCAGTTTTCGTGAGACCCAGTACTTC
J gene: TRBJ1-4; V gene: TRBV7-2; D gene: TRBD1; clone size: many; CDR3 protein: CASSWDSATNEKLFF; CDR3 DNA: TGTGCCAGCAGCTGGGACAGTGCAACTAATGAAAAACTGTTTTTT
J gene: TRBJ2-2; V gene: TRBV6-5; D gene: TRBD2; clone size: NA; CDR3 protein: CASSSGGDTGELFF; CDR3 DNA: TGTGCCAGCAGCTCCGGGGGGGACACCGGGGAGCTGTTTTTT
J gene: TRBJ1-2; V gene: TRBV20-1; D gene: NA; clone size: many; CDR3 protein: CSARDRRVDYGYTF; CDR3 DNA: TGCAGTGCTAGAGATCGCAGGGTCGACTATGGCTACACCTTC
J gene: TRBJ2-2; V gene: TRBV27; D gene: TRBD1; clone size: NA; CDR3 protein: CASTRDRGSTGELFF; CDR3 DNA: TGTGCCAGCACCCGGGACAGGGGAAGCACCGGGGAGCTGTTTTTT
J gene: TRBJ1-5; V gene: TRBV12-3/TRBV12-4; D gene: TRBD1; clone size: many; CDR3 protein: CASSTGGTQPQHF; CDR3 DNA: TGTGCCAGCAGTACAGGGGGCACTCAGCCCCAGCATTTT
J gene: TRBJ1-2; V gene: TRBV19; D gene: NA; clone size: many; CDR3 protein: CASSIRLRSGYGYTF; CDR3 DNA: TGTGCCAGTAGTATTAGGCTCCGTTCGGGCTATGGCTACACCTTC
J gene: TRBJ2-7; V gene: TRBV7-2; D gene: TRBD2; clone size: once; CDR3 protein: CASSLGGSLSYGQYF; CDR3 DNA: TGTGCCAGCAGCTTAGGCGGGAGCCTTTCCTACGGGCAGTACTTT
J gene: TRBJ1-2; V gene: TRBV7-9; D gene: NA; clone size: NA; CDR3 protein: CASSLPTRTGGYTF; CDR3 DNA: TGTGCCAGCAGCCTACCGACCCGGACGGGCGGCTACACCTTC
J gene: TRBJ1-2; V gene: TRBV28; D gene: TRBD1; clone size: NA; CDR3 protein: CASSSDRGAGYGYTF; CDR3 DNA: TGTGCCAGCAGTTCTGACAGGGGGGCAGGCTATGGCTACACCTTC
J gene: TRBJ1-1; V gene: TRBV6-2/TRBV6-3; D gene: TRBD1; clone size: NA; CDR3 protein: CASKTTGRNTEAFF; CDR3 DNA: TGTGCCAGCAAAACGACAGGGCGGAACACTGAAGCTTTCTTT
J gene: TRBJ2-1; V gene: TRBV12-5; D gene: TRBD1; clone size: NA; CDR3 protein: CASRPRQGKRDEQFF; CDR3 DNA: TGTGCTAGTCGGCCCAGACAGGGCAAGAGGGATGAGCAGTTCTTC
J gene: TRBJ2-3; V gene: TRBV7-2; D gene: TRBD2; clone size: NA; CDR3 protein: CASSSNPGLGDTQYF; CDR3 DNA: TGTGCCAGCAGCTCCAATCCGGGACTAGGGGATACGCAGTATTTT
J gene: TRBJ2-3; V gene: TRBV20-1; D gene: TRBD2; clone size: many; CDR3 protein: CSARDASGVSDTQYF; CDR3 DNA: TGCAGTGCTAGAGATGCCAGCGGGGTTTCAGATACGCAGTATTTT
J gene: TRBJ2-4; V gene: TRBV12-3/TRBV12-4; D gene: NA; clone size: many; CDR3 protein: CASSPGVLAKNIQYF; CDR3 DNA: TGTGCCAGCAGCCCGGGAGTTTTAGCCAAAAACATTCAGTACTTC
J gene: TRBJ2-1; V gene: TRBV7-9; D gene: TRBD2; clone size: few; CDR3 protein: CASKASGLSSYNEQFF; CDR3 DNA: TGTGCCAGCAAGGCTAGCGGGCTGAGCTCCTACAATGAGCAGTTCTTC
J gene: TRBJ1-4; V gene: TRBV12-3/TRBV12-4; D gene: TRBD1; clone size: NA; CDR3 protein: CASCTGGGIQEKLFF; CDR3 DNA: TGTGCCAGCTGCACAGGGGGCGGAATACAGGAAAAACTGTTTTTT
J gene: TRBJ1-1; V gene: TRBV7-9; D gene: TRBD1; clone size: few; CDR3 protein: CASSWGQGNTEAFF; CDR3 DNA: TGTGCCAGCAGCTGGGGACAGGGGAACACTGAAGCTTTCTTT
J gene: TRBJ1-2; V gene: TRBV18; D gene: NA; clone size: many; CDR3 protein: CASSPPTNYGYTF; CDR3 DNA: TGTGCCAGCTCACCACCGACTAACTATGGCTACACCTTC
J gene: TRBJ1-5; V gene: TRBV24-1; D gene: NA; clone size: many; CDR3 protein: CATSDLGGNEPQHF; CDR3 DNA: TGTGCCACCAGTGATTTGGGCGGAAATGAGCCCCAGCATTTT
J gene: TRBJ1-5; V gene: TRBV6-5; D gene: NA; clone size: many; CDR3 protein: CASSSWGGGGNQPQHF; CDR3 DNA: TGTGCCAGCAGCTCGTGGGGGGGCGGGGGCAATCAGCCCCAGCATTTT
J gene: TRBJ2-5; V gene: TRBV7-2; D gene: NA; clone size: few; CDR3 protein: CASSPRMQGGPETQYF; CDR3 DNA: TGTGCCAGCAGCCCACGAATGCAGGGGGGACCAGAGACCCAGTACTTC
J gene: TRBJ2-5; V gene: TRBV6-6; D gene: TRBD2; clone size: many; CDR3 protein: CASHLRREQETQYF; CDR3 DNA: TGTGCCAGCCACCTGAGGCGGGAGCAAGAGACCCAGTACTTC
J gene: TRBJ2-3; V gene: TRBV7-3; D gene: TRBD2; clone size: NA; CDR3 protein: CASSPSGGTQYF; CDR3 DNA: TGTGCCAGCAGCCCCAGCGGGGGTACGCAGTATTTT
J gene: TRBJ1-1; V gene: TRBV20-1; D gene: NA; clone size: many; CDR3 protein: CSASGGANTEAFF; CDR3 DNA: TGCAGTGCTAGCGGGGGGGCGAACACTGAAGCTTTCTTT
J gene: TRBJ1-2; V gene: TRBV7-2; D gene: NA; clone size: few; CDR3 protein: CASSLGGSVYGYTF; CDR3 DNA: TGTGCCAGCAGCTTAGGGGGCAGCGTGTATGGCTACACCTTC
J gene: TRBJ2-7; V gene: TRBV19; D gene: NA; clone size: NA; CDR3 protein: CASSTLRGYEQYF; CDR3 DNA: TGTGCCAGTAGTACCCTCAGGGGTTACGAGCAGTACTTC
J gene: TRBJ1-1; V gene: TRBV7-8; D gene: NA; clone size: many; CDR3 protein: CASSAHGTAYEAFF; CDR3 DNA: TGTGCCAGCAGCGCCCACGGGACGGCCTACGAAGCTTTCTTT
J gene: TRBJ2-7; V gene: TRBV24-1; D gene: NA; clone size: many; CDR3 protein: CATSTWARGTYEQYF; CDR3 DNA: TGTGCCACCAGTACCTGGGCCCGGGGGACCTACGAGCAGTACTTC
J gene: TRBJ1-1; V gene: TRBV18; D gene: TRBD1; clone size: many; CDR3 protein: CASSRSPGQGTEAFF; CDR3 DNA: TGTGCCAGCTCCCGATCCCCGGGACAGGGAACTGAAGCTTTCTTT
J gene: TRBJ1-3; V gene: TRBV30; D gene: NA; clone size: many; CDR3 protein: CAWGGLSGNTIYF; CDR3 DNA: TGTGCCTGGGGCGGCCTCTCTGGAAACACCATATATTTT
J gene: TRBJ2-4; V gene: TRBV4-1; D gene: NA; clone size: many; CDR3 protein: CASSQGLDIQYF; CDR3 DNA: TGCGCCAGCAGCCAGGGTCTAGACATTCAGTACTTC
J gene: TRBJ2-1; V gene: TRBV29-1; D gene: NA; clone size: NA; CDR3 protein: CSVDPLRRTTTHEQFF; CDR3 DNA: TGCAGCGTTGACCCCCTCCGTCGTACCACCACCCATGAGCAGTTCTTC
J gene: TRBJ2-2; V gene: TRBV5-1; D gene: NA; clone size: many; CDR3 protein: CASGPRLITGELFF; CDR3 DNA: TGCGCCAGCGGCCCCCGCCTTATAACCGGGGAGCTGTTTTTT
J gene: TRBJ2-7; V gene: TRBV5-1; D gene: TRBD2; clone size: NA; CDR3 protein: CASSPGLAGEQYF; CDR3 DNA: TGCGCCAGCAGCCCTGGACTAGCTGGGGAGCAGTACTTC
J gene: TRBJ2-3; V gene: TRBV7-3; D gene: TRBD2; clone size: NA; CDR3 protein: CASSLIVRGTTDTQYF; CDR3 DNA: TGTGCCAGCAGCTTAATCGTGCGGGGGACGACAGATACGCAGTATTTT
J gene: TRBJ1-6; V gene: TRBV7-2; D gene: NA; clone size: few; CDR3 protein: CASSLVAQAGSPLHF; CDR3 DNA: TGTGCCAGCAGCTTAGTCGCGCAGGCCGGGTCACCCCTCCACTTT
J gene: TRBJ1-1; V gene: TRBV14; D gene: TRBD1; clone size: few; CDR3 protein: CASSQDKYGTGGNTEAFF; CDR3 DNA: TGTGCCAGCAGCCAAGATAAGTATGGGACAGGGGGCAACACTGAAGCTTTCTTT